This TCR beta chain was found in a study of blood T cell repertoires in COVID-19. About the study: Sample material is recorded as cDNA or gDNA derived from T cells, B-cell-depleted T cells, or PBMCs.

Under the authors' procedure: Amplifying reference gene primers gave estimates of nucleated cell counts. Sequenced by immunoSEQ multiplex PCR; TCRdb stores in-frame clones only, minus some. That table gives V, J and clone size, and the DNA gave D and trimming. The data contain about 180,000 clones, about 81% of them seen just once; the ten biggest clones take up about an eighth. Germline lookup yields CDR1 SGDLS and CDR2 YYNGEE. The ends lost 3 bases at V and 2 bases at J; junction bases unmatched: 3. CDR3 length: 14 amino acids. While infection was still active, Seattle patients were enrolled and then followed longitudinally.

The J gene is TRBJ1-1, the V gene TRBV9, with 8 bases lining up with TRBD1. Sequenced input: peripheral blood. This clonotype was sampled from a woman of 80 years or more with COVID-19, enrolled during active disease. The CDR3 bases are TGTGCCAGCAGCGAGACAGGGGAAAACACTGAAGCTTTCTTT. Amino acid sequence: CASSETGENTEAFF.